The 8 T cell receptor beta chains reported below all come from one sample, sequenced in a study of CD8 T cells in ankylosing spondylitis. Regarding the study as a whole: In ankylosing spondylitis blood, a motif of about 8 highly homologous TCR beta variants appeared characteristic.

The antigens of these receptors remain unknown. Via MiXCR, TCRdb re-called the 5' RACE reads, giving one row per CDR3 protein. Counted here are a few hundred thousand distinct CDR3 sequences, roughly 13% occurring once; the ten biggest clones make up nearly 7%. Sequenced input: blood, either unsorted or a sorted T cell fraction (not recorded which). These receptors were collected from a male donor with ankylosing spondylitis.

CDR3 DNA sequence: TGTGCCAGCAGCCAGCGACTAGCGGACTACGAGCAGTACTTC. The encoded protein is CASSQRLADYEQYF. The chain carries TRBV3-1 and TRBJ2-7; 9 bases are a match to TRBD2. The CDR3 loop spans 14 amino acids. Trimming cost V 3 bases and J 3 bases; bases outside gene matches: 3. The germline gives CDR1 LGHDT, CDR2 YNNKEL (reference sequence).

The table lists this clonotype with a few counts. The rearrangement links TRBV10-1 to TRBJ2-7; no clear D gene. The CDR3 runs 14 residues. In germline, CDR1 is WNHNN, CDR2 SYGVQD (reference sequence). Trimming stripped 0 bases from V and 7 bases from J, with 13 bases between. DNA of the CDR3: TGCGCCAGCAGTGAGTCGAAAGGATTCTGGGAGCAGTACTTC. This codes for CASSESKGFWEQYF.

This clonotype turned up a few times. The gene calls are TRBV7-9 and TRBJ2-3, with a tentative D call TRBD2 (6 bases). The CDR3 is 15 residues long. Germline V gene lookup returns CDR1 SEHNR and CDR2 FQNEAQ (reference sequence). V lost 5 bases and J 3 bases, leaving 15 bases between the germline ends. CDR3 in amino acids: CASSPGRGATDTQYF. The CDR3 nucleotides are TGTGCCAGCAGCCCCGGCCGCGGGGCAACAGATACGCAGTATTTT.

This clonotype was recorded a few times. The V call is TRBV12-3 or TRBV12-4, the J call TRBJ1-5; no clear D gene. Trimming removed 6 bases from V and 2 bases from J, with 8 bases in between. This CDR3 spans 13 amino acids. Written as DNA, the CDR3 is TGTGCCAGCAGGAGGGCCGGCAATCAGCCCCAGCATTTT. Amino acid sequence: CASRRAGNQPQHF.

This chain connects TRBV19 to TRBJ2-1; D is possibly TRBD1 (6 bases). Trimming cost V 6 bases and J 10 bases, with 16 bases left between them. In germline, CDR1 is LNHDA, CDR2 SQIVND (reference sequence). This CDR3 has 13 amino acids. CDR3 in DNA: TGTGCCAGTAGCACACTCCCCGGGACAGAGCAGTTCTTC. Protein product: CASSTLPGTEQFF.

This clonotype was found a few times. The genes are TRBV7-9 and TRBJ2-2; 9 bases agree with TRBD2. Trimming cost V 0 bases and J 7 bases; bases outside gene matches: 6. The germline V gene encodes CDR1 SEHNR and CDR2 FQNEAQ (reference sequence). CDR3 length: 16 amino acids. The CDR3 nucleotides read TGTGCCAGCAGCTTAGCGCTAGCGGGGCCCGGCGGGGAGCTGTTTTTT. Residues: CASSLALAGPGGELFF.

This clonotype was seen only a few times. The chain joins TRBV12-3 or TRBV12-4 to TRBJ2-5; TRBD1 matches at 7 bases. The CDR3 consists of 14 residues. V dropped 5 bases and J dropped 3; count of bases not matched to a gene: 6. The CDR3: CASSPDRKKETQYF. The CDR3 DNA sequence: TGTGCCAGCAGTCCGGACAGGAAAAAAGAGACCCAGTACTTC.

This clonotype was observed a handful of times. The chain uses TRBV29-1 and TRBJ2-5, with TRBD2 matching 7 bases. Germline V CDR1 and CDR2: SQVTM, ANQGSEA. The junction had 6 bases not matched to a gene; V was cut back by 7 bases and J by 4 bases. This CDR3 contains 12 residues. CDR3 sequence (DNA): TGCAGCGGGGGGGGGTTAGGAGAGACCCAGTACTTC. It translates to CSGGGLGETQYF.